What follows describes a single T cell receptor (beta chain). The data derive from a study of blood T cell repertoires in COVID-19. Study information: Donors in the United States, Italy and Spain gave samples during acute or convalescent COVID-19. Sources were T cells, B-cell-depleted T cells, or PBMCs; the material itself was cDNA or gDNA.

Original analysis: Amplification of reference gene primers provided the estimated nucleated cell counts. Produced via immunoSEQ multiplex PCR; TCRdb's table is partial and in-frame only. V, J and clone size derive from that table, while D and trimming were established from the DNA sequence. The repertoire holds about 75,000 clones, with approximately 85% as singletons. There are 15 residues in the CDR3. Germline CDR1 is MDHEN and CDR2 is SYDVKM. The junction had 9 bases not matched to a gene; V was cut back by 6 bases and J by 7 bases. This TCR derives from a woman of 80 years or more with active or convalescent COVID-19. Specimen: peripheral blood. J is TRBJ1-6 and V is TRBV28, with 7 bases matching TRBD1. The CDR3 reads CASSVRGIANSPLHF. The CDR3 region has the DNA TGTGCCAGCAGCGTCAGGGGGATCGCGAATTCACCCCTCCACTTT.